What follows is one T cell receptor (beta chain) and its context. Its antigen remains unknown. Between the trimmed V and J ends, which lost 1 base and 0 bases, there was a span of 13 bases. Germline V gene data show CDR1 as MNHNS and CDR2 as SASEGT. CDR3 length: 17 amino acids. Only in-frame clones appear in the TCRdb table, and some are missing; sequencing was by immunoSEQ multiplex PCR. The sample carries some 80,000 clones, approximately 89% recorded once. This sample was included in a study of T cell responses to AZD1222 COVID-19 vaccine. General study results and limits: Dominant CD4 TCR responses targeted spike regions 160-218 and 743-854.

Sequenced here: peripheral blood, sampled 28 days after the second dose of the MenACWY control vaccine. The source is an adult who received the MenACWY meningococcal vaccine as a control. The chain carries TRBV6-1 and TRBJ1-5, with a tentative D call TRBD1 (6 bases). CDR3 sequence: CASSEVSGVFSNQPQHF. The CDR3 region has the DNA TGTGCCAGCAGTGAAGTCTCAGGGGTATTTAGCAATCAGCCCCAGCATTTT.